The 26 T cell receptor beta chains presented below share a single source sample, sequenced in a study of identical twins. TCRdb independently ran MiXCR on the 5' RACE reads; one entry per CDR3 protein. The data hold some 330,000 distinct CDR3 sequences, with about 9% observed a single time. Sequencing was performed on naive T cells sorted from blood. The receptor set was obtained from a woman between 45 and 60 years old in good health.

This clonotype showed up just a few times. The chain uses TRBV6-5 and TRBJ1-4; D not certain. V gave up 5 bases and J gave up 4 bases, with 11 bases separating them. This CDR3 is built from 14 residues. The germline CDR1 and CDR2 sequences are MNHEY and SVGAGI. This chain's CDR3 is CASSTRPFNEKLFF. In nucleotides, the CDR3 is TGTGCCAGCAGTACGCGGCCGTTTAATGAAAAACTGTTTTTT.

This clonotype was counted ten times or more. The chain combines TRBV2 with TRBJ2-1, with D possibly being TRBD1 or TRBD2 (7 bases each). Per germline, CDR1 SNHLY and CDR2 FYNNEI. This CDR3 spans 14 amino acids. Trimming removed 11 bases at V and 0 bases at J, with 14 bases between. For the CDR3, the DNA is TGTGCCGGACAGCGGGACAGCTCCTACAATGAGCAGTTCTTC. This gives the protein CAGQRDSSYNEQFF.

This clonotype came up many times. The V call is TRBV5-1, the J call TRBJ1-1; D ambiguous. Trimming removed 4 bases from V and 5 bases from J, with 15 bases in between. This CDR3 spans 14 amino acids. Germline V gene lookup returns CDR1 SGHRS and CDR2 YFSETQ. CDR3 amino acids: CASSPPGGFTEAFF. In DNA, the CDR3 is TGCGCCAGCAGCCCCCCAGGAGGGTTTACTGAAGCTTTCTTT. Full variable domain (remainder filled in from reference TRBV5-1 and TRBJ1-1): KAGVTQTPRYLIKTRGQQVTLSCSPISGHRSVSWYQQTPGQGLQFLFEYFSETQRNKGNFPGRFSGRQFSNSRSEMNVSTLELGDSALYLCASSPPGGFTEAFFGQGTRLTVV.

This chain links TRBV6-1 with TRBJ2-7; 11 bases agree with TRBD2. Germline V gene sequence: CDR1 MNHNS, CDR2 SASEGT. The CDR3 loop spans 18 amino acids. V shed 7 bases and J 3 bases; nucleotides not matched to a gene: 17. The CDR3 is CASTNRGLAVREDYEQYF. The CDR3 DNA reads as TGTGCCAGCACCAATCGGGGACTAGCGGTCAGGGAGGACTACGAGCAGTACTTC.

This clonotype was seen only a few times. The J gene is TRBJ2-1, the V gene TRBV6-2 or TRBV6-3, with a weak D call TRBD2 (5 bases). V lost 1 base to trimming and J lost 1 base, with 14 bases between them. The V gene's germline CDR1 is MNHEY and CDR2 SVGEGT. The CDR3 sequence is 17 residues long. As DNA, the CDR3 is TGTGCCAGCAGTTACTACGGCCTAGAGGGATCCTACAATGAGCAGTTCTTC. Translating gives CASSYYGLEGSYNEQFF.

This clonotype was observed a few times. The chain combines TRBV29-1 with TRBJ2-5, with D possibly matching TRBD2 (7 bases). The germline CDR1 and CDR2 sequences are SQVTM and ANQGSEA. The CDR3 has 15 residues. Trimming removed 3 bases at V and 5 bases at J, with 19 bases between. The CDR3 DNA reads TGCAGCGTTGACACCGAGGGGGGGGCTAGGGAGACCCAGTACTTC. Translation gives CSVDTEGGARETQYF.

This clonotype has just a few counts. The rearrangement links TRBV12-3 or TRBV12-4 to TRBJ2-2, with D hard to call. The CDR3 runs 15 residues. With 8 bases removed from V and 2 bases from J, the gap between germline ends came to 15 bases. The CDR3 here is CASGNGIPNTGELFF. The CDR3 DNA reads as TGTGCCAGCGGCAACGGTATTCCAAACACCGGGGAGCTGTTTTTT.

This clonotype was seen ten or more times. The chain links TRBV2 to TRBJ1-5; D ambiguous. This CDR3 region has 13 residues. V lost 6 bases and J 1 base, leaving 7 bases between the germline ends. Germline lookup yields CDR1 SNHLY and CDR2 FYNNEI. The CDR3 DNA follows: TGTGCCAGCAGGGTTAACAGCAATCAGCCCCAGCATTTT. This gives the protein CASRVNSNQPQHF.

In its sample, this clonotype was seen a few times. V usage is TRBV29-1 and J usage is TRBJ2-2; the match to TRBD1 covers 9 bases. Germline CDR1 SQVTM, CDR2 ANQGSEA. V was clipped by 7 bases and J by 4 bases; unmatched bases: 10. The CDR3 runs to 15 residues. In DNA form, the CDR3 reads TGCAGCGCCGTGCCCGGGACAGGGCCCACCGGGGAGCTGTTTTTT. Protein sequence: CSAVPGTGPTGELFF.

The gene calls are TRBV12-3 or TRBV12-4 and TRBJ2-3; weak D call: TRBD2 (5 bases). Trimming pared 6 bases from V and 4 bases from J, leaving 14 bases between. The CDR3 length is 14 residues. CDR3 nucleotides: TGTGCCAGCAGCTTTCGGGGTAACGCAGATACGCAGTATTTT. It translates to CASSFRGNADTQYF.

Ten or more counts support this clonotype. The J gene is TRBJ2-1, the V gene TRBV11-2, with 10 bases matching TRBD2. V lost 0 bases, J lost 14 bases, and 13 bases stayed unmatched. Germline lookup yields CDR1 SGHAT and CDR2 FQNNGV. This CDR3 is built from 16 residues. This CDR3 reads CASSLEMPSGSYRKFF. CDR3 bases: TGTGCCAGCAGCTTAGAGATGCCTAGCGGGAGTTATCGGAAGTTCTTC.

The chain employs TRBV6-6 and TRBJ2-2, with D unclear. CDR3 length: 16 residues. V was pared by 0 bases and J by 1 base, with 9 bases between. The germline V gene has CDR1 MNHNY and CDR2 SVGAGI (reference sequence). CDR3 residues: CASSYSLTQNTGELFF. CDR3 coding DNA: TGTGCCAGCAGTTACTCGTTAACACAGAACACCGGGGAGCTGTTTTTT.

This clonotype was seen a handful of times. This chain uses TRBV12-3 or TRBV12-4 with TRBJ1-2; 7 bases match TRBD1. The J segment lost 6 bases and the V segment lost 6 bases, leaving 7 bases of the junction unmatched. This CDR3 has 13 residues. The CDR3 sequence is CASRKGGGHGYTF. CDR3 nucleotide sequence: TGTGCCAGCAGGAAGGGAGGGGGCCATGGCTACACCTTC.

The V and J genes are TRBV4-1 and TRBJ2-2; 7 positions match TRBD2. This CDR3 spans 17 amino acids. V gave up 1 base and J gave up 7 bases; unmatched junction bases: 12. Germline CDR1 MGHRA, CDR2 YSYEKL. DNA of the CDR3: TGCGCCAGCAGCCAAGTATTGGGAGGGTTGGTCAACGGGGAGCTGTTTTTT. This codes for CASSQVLGGLVNGELFF.

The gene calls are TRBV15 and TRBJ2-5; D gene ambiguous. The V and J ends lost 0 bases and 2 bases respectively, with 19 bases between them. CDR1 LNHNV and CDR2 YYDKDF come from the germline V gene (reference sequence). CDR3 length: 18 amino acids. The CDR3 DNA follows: TGTGCCACCAGCAGAGATGGCGGACGACCTAGACCACAAGAGACCCAGTACTTC. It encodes CATSRDGGRPRPQETQYF. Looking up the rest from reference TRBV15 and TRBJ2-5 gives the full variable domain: DAMVIQNPRYQVTQFGKPVTLSCSQTLNHNVMYWYQQKSSQAPKLLFHYYDKDFNNEADTPDNFQSRRPNTSFCFLDIRSPGLGDTAMYLCATSRDGGRPRPQETQYFGPGTRLLVL.

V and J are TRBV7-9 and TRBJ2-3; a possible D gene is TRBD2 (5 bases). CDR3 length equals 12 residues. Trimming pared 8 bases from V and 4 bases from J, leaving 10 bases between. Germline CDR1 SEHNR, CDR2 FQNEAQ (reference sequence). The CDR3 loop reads CASGGIADTQYF. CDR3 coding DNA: TGTGCCAGCGGAGGTATAGCAGATACGCAGTATTTT.

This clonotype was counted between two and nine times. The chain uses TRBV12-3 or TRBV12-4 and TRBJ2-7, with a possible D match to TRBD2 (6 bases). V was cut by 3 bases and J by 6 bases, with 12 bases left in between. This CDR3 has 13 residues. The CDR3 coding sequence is TGTGCCAGCAGTTTGGGGGGAGCGCTCGAGCAGTACTTC. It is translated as CASSLGGALEQYF.

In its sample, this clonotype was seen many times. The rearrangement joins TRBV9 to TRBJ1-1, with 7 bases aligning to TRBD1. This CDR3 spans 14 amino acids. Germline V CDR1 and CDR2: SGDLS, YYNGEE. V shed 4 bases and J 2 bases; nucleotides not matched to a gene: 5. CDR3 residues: CASSHRQGNTEAFF. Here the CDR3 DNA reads TGTGCCAGCAGCCACCGACAGGGAAACACTGAAGCTTTCTTT. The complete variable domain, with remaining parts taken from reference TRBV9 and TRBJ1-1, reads DSGVTQTPKHLITATGQRVTLRCSPRSGDLSVYWYQQSLDQGLQFLIQYYNGEERAKGNILERFSAQQFPDLHSELNLSSLELGDSALYFCASSHRQGNTEAFFGQGTRLTVV.

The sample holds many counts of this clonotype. The CDR3 region has the DNA TGCGCCAGCAGCATTCAGGGGAGCCGTGGAAACACCATATATTTT. Residues: CASSIQGSRGNTIYF. The chain has TRBV5-1 and TRBJ1-3; possible D gene TRBD1, 6 bases. The germline V and J ends were trimmed by 4 bases and 3 bases, with 14 bases remaining between them. The length of the CDR3 is 15 residues. CDR1 is SGHRS, CDR2 YFSETQ, per germline.

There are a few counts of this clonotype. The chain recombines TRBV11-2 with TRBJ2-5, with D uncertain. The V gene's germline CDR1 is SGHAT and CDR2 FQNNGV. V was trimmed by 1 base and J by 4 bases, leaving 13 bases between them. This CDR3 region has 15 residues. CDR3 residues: CASSLAPDSGETQYF. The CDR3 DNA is TGTGCCAGCAGCTTAGCTCCGGATTCGGGAGAGACCCAGTACTTC.

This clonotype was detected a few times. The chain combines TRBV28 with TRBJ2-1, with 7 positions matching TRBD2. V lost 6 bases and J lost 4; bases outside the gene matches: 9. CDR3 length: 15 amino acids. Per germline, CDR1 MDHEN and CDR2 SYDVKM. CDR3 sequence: CASRLSSGAYNEQFF. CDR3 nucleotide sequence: TGTGCCAGCAGGCTAAGCAGCGGGGCTTACAATGAGCAGTTCTTC. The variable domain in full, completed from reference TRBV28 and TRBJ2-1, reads DVKVTQSSRYLVKRTGEKVFLECVQDMDHENMFWYRQDPGLGLRLIYFSYDVKMKEKGDIPEGYSVSREKKERFSLILESASTNQTSMYLCASRLSSGAYNEQFFGPGTRLTVL.

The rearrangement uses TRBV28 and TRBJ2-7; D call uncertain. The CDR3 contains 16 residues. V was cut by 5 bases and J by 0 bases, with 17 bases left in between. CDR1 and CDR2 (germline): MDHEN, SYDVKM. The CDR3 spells CASSTGEDNSSYEQYF. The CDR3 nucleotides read TGTGCCAGCAGTACCGGTGAAGATAATAGCTCCTACGAGCAGTACTTC.

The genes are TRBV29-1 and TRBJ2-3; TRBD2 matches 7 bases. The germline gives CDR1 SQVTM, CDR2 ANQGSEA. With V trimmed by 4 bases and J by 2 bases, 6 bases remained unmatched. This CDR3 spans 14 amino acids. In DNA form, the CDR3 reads TGCAGCGTTGGGGAGGGAGGGCCCACAGATACGCAGTATTTT. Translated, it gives CSVGEGGPTDTQYF.

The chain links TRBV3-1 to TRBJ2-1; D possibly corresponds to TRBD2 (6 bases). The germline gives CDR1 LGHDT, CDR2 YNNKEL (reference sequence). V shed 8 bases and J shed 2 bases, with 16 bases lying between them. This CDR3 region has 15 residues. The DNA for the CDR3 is TGTGCCAGCTCAACTCGGGAGTTGGCCTACAATGAGCAGTTCTTC. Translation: CASSTRELAYNEQFF.

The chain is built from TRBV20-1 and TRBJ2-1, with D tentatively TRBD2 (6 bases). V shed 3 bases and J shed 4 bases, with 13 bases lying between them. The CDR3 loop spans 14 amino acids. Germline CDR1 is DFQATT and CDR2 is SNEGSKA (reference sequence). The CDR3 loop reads CSASVGGPYNEQFF. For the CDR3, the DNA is TGCAGTGCTAGCGTAGGAGGGCCTTACAATGAGCAGTTCTTC.

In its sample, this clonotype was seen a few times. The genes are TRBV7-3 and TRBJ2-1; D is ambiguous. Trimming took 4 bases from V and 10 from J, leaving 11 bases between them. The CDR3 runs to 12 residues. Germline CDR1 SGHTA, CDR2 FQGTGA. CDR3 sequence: CASSSDSFEQFF. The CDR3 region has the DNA TGTGCCAGCAGCTCAGACTCGTTCGAGCAGTTCTTC. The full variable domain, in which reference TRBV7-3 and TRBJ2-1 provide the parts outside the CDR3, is GAGVSQTPSNKVTEKGKYVELRCDPISGHTALYWYRQSLGQGPEFLIYFQGTGAADDSGLPNDRFFAVRPEGSVSTLKIQRTERGDSAVYLCASSSDSFEQFFGPGTRLTVL.